Each of the 12 T cell receptor beta chains below was sequenced from the same sample in a study of identical twins' blood T cells. TCRdb analysed the 5' RACE reads with MiXCR anew, one entry per CDR3 protein. The sample has roughly 340,000 distinct CDR3 sequences, roughly 28% seen once; the top ten hold around 5.6%. Source material: PBMCs. These TCRs come from a woman aged 18-55 years in good health.

The genes are TRBV4-1 and TRBJ1-1; D possibly corresponds to TRBD1 (5 bases). The CDR3 loop spans 13 amino acids. Per the germline V gene, CDR1 is MGHRA and CDR2 is YSYEKL. The V and J ends lost 3 bases and 1 base respectively, with 6 bases between them. CDR3 sequence reads: CASSQTENTEAFF. In DNA form, the CDR3 reads TGCGCCAGCAGCCAGACAGAGAACACTGAAGCTTTCTTT.

To note about this clonotype: Germline and junction disagree at one end, which may indicate a read error. This sequence joins TRBV11-2 and TRBJ1-1; perhaps TRBD1 as D (5 bases). The length of the CDR3 is 14 residues. CDR1 and CDR2 from the germline V gene are SGHAT and FQNNGV. The CDR3 DNA is TGTGCCAGCAGACAGGCGTTCCGGAACACTGAAGCTTCCTTT. Translating gives CASRQAFRNTEASF.

This clonotype was seen more than once but under ten times. The V gene is TRBV29-1, the J gene TRBJ1-2; perhaps TRBD1 as D (5 bases). V lost 5 bases and J 0 bases, leaving 16 bases between the germline ends. This CDR3 region has 15 residues. The germline V gene has CDR1 SQVTM and CDR2 ANQGSEA. The CDR3 here is CSVSKGQGANYGYTF. CDR3 in DNA: TGCAGCGTTTCCAAAGGTCAGGGAGCTAACTATGGCTACACCTTC.

The J gene is TRBJ2-1, the V gene TRBV5-1, with TRBD2 matching 7 bases. Germline trimming cut 5 bases from V and 7 bases from J; bases unmatched to any gene: 6. Germline V CDR1 and CDR2: SGHRS, YFSETQ. The CDR3 loop spans 13 amino acids. The CDR3 protein is CASRPTSANEQFF. DNA of the CDR3: TGCGCCAGCAGACCTACTAGCGCAAATGAGCAGTTCTTC.

This clonotype was seen only a few times. The chain employs TRBV3-1 and TRBJ2-1; 9 positions match TRBD1. Germline CDR1 and CDR2: LGHDT and YNNKEL (reference sequence). V lost 4 bases, J lost 16 bases, and 11 bases stayed unmatched. The length of the CDR3 is 13 residues. The CDR3: CASSPRGGQGPFF. The CDR3 bases are TGTGCCAGCAGCCCCAGGGGGGGACAGGGACCATTCTTC.

The J gene is TRBJ1-4, the V gene TRBV14, with 7 bases lining up with TRBD1. Germline CDR1 is SGHDN and CDR2 is FVKESK. This CDR3 is 16 amino acids long. V was pared by 2 bases and J by 2 bases, with 5 bases of the junction left unmatched. This CDR3 is CASSQRRGVTNEKLFF. CDR3 in DNA: TGTGCCAGCAGCCAACGCAGGGGGGTGACTAATGAAAAACTGTTTTTT. The variable domain in full, completed from reference TRBV14 and TRBJ1-4, reads EAGVTQFPSHSVIEKGQTVTLRCDPISGHDNLYWYRRVMGKEIKFLLHFVKESKQDESGMPNNRFLAERTGGTYSTLKVQPAELEDSGVYFCASSQRRGVTNEKLFFGSGTQLSVL.

V gene TRBV18 combines with J gene TRBJ1-6, with 7 bases fitting TRBD1. J gave up 10 bases and V 3 bases, and 6 bases lay outside the gene matches. The CDR3 runs 14 residues. In germline, CDR1 is KGHSH, CDR2 LQKENI. The CDR3 loop is CASSPGQCGSPLHF. The CDR3 DNA reads TGTGCCAGCTCACCGGGACAGTGTGGATCACCCCTCCACTTT.

The V gene is TRBV21-1, the J gene TRBJ2-7; TRBD1 is the table's D call and was not checked against the DNA. TRBV21-1 is listed as a pseudogene. The CDR3 sequence is 17 residues long. In DNA, the CDR3 is TGTGCCAGCAGCAAGTCCAATGGAATCAGGGGGAAGCCTCCGGAGGACTTC. Amino acid sequence: CASSKSNGIRGKPPEDF.

This clonotype has more than one count but fewer than ten. The V gene is TRBV20-1, the J gene TRBJ2-5; D is uncertain. The CDR3 covers 8 residues. V gave up 3 bases and J gave up 8 bases, with 1 base separating them. Looked up from germline, CDR1 is DFQATT and CDR2 is SNEGSKA (reference sequence). The DNA of the CDR3 is TGCAGTGCTAGTACCCAGTACTTC. It translates to CSASTQYF.

This clonotype was observed a single time. The J gene is TRBJ2-2, the V gene TRBV5-1; D is unclear. CDR3 length: 15 amino acids. V was trimmed by 0 bases and J by 0 bases, leaving 6 bases between them. The V gene's germline CDR1 is SGHRS and CDR2 YFSETQ. CDR3 sequence: CASSLEASNTGELFF. The DNA of the CDR3 is TGCGCCAGCAGCTTGGAAGCCTCGAACACCGGGGAGCTGTTTTTT. The full variable domain, its missing parts supplied by reference TRBV5-1 and TRBJ2-2, is KAGVTQTPRYLIKTRGQQVTLSCSPISGHRSVSWYQQTPGQGLQFLFEYFSETQRNKGNFPGRFSGRQFSNSRSEMNVSTLELGDSALYLCASSLEASNTGELFFGEGSRLTVL.

V gene TRBV5-5 combines with J gene TRBJ2-5; 8 bases are a match to TRBD2. V trimming: 5 bases; J trimming: 2 bases; junction bases outside the gene matches: 5. The length of the CDR3 is 14 residues. Germline CDR1 is SGHKS and CDR2 is YYEKEE (reference sequence). The CDR3 DNA follows: TGTGCCAGCAGGGGTCGCGGGGGGCAAGAGACCCAGTACTTC. This translates into CASRGRGGQETQYF.

Comment on this clonotype: Just one base apart from a much larger clone, this may be a read error. The chain uses TRBV18 and TRBJ1-4; D uncertain. Per the germline V gene, CDR1 is KGHSH and CDR2 is LQKENI. The CDR3 runs 15 residues. The CDR3 sequence: CVSSPLGKLNEKLFF. For the CDR3, the DNA is TGTGTCAGCTCACCACTCGGCAAGCTTAATGAAAAACTGTTTTTT.